The sequence of this TCR beta chain was determined in a study of vaccination effects on CD4 cells after COVID-19. This clone was observed a few times. No antigen is known for it. Expansion of antigen-specific CD4+ T cells with viral peptide pools was carried out by the ViraFEST assay before sequencing. Culturing for about 9 days preceded CD4+ T cell isolation. Neither prior SARS-CoV-2 infection nor positive nucleocapsid antibodies were present in the vaccine recipients. CDR3 size: 13 residues. V shed 5 bases, J shed 8 bases, and the junction held 8 bases outside the gene matches. Germline assignment: CDR1 MNHEY and CDR2 SVGEGT. TCRdb keeps only in-frame clones here, not all; method: immunoSEQ multiplex PCR. The sample includes 20,000 to 25,000 clones, approximately 72% seen only once; the top ten take 15% to 20%.

Sequencing was performed on CD4+ T cells from PBMCs cultured with HCoV-NL63 spike peptides, taken before COVID-19 vaccination. This clonotype was sampled from a human donor who received a COVID-19 vaccine. The chain links TRBV6-2 or TRBV6-3 to TRBJ1-1; 7 bases agree with TRBD1. CDR3 in amino acids: CASSNRGGLEAFF. The CDR3 bases are TGTGCCAGCAGTAACAGGGGAGGGTTAGAAGCTTTCTTT.